A single T cell receptor (beta chain) is shown here with its context. The V and J ends lost 5 bases and 4 bases respectively, with 22 bases between them. Germline V gene lookup returns CDR1 SGHVS and CDR2 FQNEAQ. The CDR3 length is 17 residues. The entry originates in a study of blood T cell repertoires in COVID-19. As for the study in general: In each case, the material was cDNA or gDNA derived from T cells, B-cell-depleted T cells, or PBMCs.

Per the original methods: The assay estimated nucleated cells by amplifying reference gene primers. The method was immunoSEQ multiplex PCR; TCRdb's version includes in-frame clones alone and lacks a portion of them. The V and J calls and clone size are taken from that table; D and trimming were inferred from the DNA. The top ten clones hold about 1.6% of a sample with 130,000 or so clones, about four fifths of them seen once. The rearrangement links TRBV7-8 to TRBJ2-3; tentatively, D is TRBD2 (6 bases). Sequenced: peripheral blood. The source is a human donor in a cohort sampled during active COVID-19. DNA for the CDR3: TGTGCCAGCAGCCTAGATCGAGCCGGGGGAGTCCCAGATACGCAGTATTTT. It translates to CASSLDRAGGVPDTQYF.